A single sample gave rise to the 20 T cell receptor beta chains below, sequenced in a study of T cells in Graves' hyperthyroidism and ophthalmopathy. Amplification of TCR beta CDR3 regions was performed using RNA transcripts as template. With the HTBI primer set, the TCR CDR3 went through a first round of RT-PCR. TCRdb used MiXCR to reprocess the multiplex PCR reads, holding one entry per CDR3 protein. This table holds 300,000 to 500,000 distinct CDR3 sequences, over 13% found once. Sequenced material: blood. The receptors derive from a man aged 50-60 years with Graves' ophthalmopathy.

The chain combines TRBV4-1 with TRBJ1-5, with TRBD1 identical over 8 bases. Germline loops: CDR1 MGHRA, CDR2 YSYEKL. V shed 0 bases and J 6 bases; nucleotides not matched to a gene: 7. The CDR3 is made up of 16 amino acids. CDR3 residues: CASSQDFSGGGQPQHF. As DNA, the CDR3 is TGCGCCAGCAGCCAAGATTTTTCAGGGGGCGGTCAGCCCCAGCATTTT.

This clonotype was recorded at least ten times. The CDR3 here is CASSPSLLAGMFNEQFF. The CDR3 DNA follows: TGTGCCAGCAGTCCTAGCCTACTAGCGGGAATGTTTAATGAGCAGTTCTTC. The chain recombines TRBV6-2 or TRBV6-3 with TRBJ2-1; 10 bases agree with TRBD2. Per the germline V gene, CDR1 is MNHEY and CDR2 is SVGEGT. The V and J ends lost 5 bases and 7 bases, in that order; junction bases with no gene match: 14. This CDR3 contains 17 residues.

The J gene is TRBJ2-3, the V gene TRBV20-1; TRBD2 might be the D (6 bases). This CDR3 is built from 13 residues. Germline lookup yields CDR1 DFQATT and CDR2 SNEGSKA (reference sequence). V was trimmed by 5 bases and J by 8 bases, leaving 17 bases between them. The CDR3 sequence: CSARETLRVTQYF. The CDR3 DNA sequence: TGCAGTGCTCGGGAGACCCTACGGGTTACGCAGTATTTT.

The chain links TRBV24-1 to TRBJ2-1; TRBD2 might be the D (6 bases). Per the germline V gene, CDR1 is KGHDR and CDR2 is SFDVKD. V was clipped by 0 bases and J by 1 base, with 12 bases between them. The CDR3 is 17 amino acids. CDR3 bases: TGTGCCACCAGTGATTTGGGAGGGAGTCGGTCCTACAATGAGCAGTTCTTC. This codes for CATSDLGGSRSYNEQFF.

This clonotype was seen many times. This rearrangement joins TRBV5-5 to TRBJ1-5; 7 bases match TRBD1. Germline V lookup: CDR1 SGHKS, CDR2 YYEKEE (reference sequence). The CDR3 runs 16 residues. The V segment lost 3 bases and the J segment 1 base; nucleotides outside the gene matches: 7. The CDR3 is CASSSEEQGSNQPQHF. The CDR3 DNA follows: TGTGCCAGCAGCTCCGAGGAACAGGGGAGCAATCAGCCCCAGCATTTT.

This clonotype was detected ten times or more. The chain has TRBV6-1 and TRBJ2-7; 9 bases fit TRBD2. Trimming cost V 10 bases and J 0 bases; bases outside gene matches: 4. Germline CDR1 reads MNHNS; CDR2 reads SASEGT. The CDR3 runs 13 residues. CDR3 sequence (DNA): TGTGCCATCCTAGCGGGGATCTCCTACGAGCAGTACTTC. It yields the protein CAILAGISYEQYF.

In its sample, this clonotype was seen many times. This chain joins TRBV2 and TRBJ2-2; D might be TRBD2 (5 bases). V lost 7 bases, J lost 7 bases, and 22 bases lay in between. The CDR3 contains 16 residues. The V gene's germline CDR1 is SNHLY and CDR2 FYNNEI. The CDR3 spells CASMPSSHDGLGELFF. The CDR3 DNA reads TGTGCCAGCATGCCTAGCTCCCACGACGGCCTCGGGGAGCTGTTTTTT.

There are many counts of this clonotype. The rearrangement uses TRBV30 and TRBJ1-1; D gene ambiguous. The CDR3 runs to 15 residues. Trimming cost V 2 bases and J 0 bases, with 13 bases left between them. CDR1 GTSNPN and CDR2 SVGIG come from the germline V gene (reference sequence). CDR3 DNA: TGTGCCTGGAGTACCACACAGCGCTTGAACACTGAAGCTTTCTTT. Amino acid sequence: CAWSTTQRLNTEAFF.

Ten or more counts support this clonotype. The V gene is TRBV24-1, the J gene TRBJ2-1; possible D gene TRBD1, 6 bases. CDR1 KGHDR and CDR2 SFDVKD come from the germline V gene. V lost 3 bases and J 6 bases, leaving 14 bases between the germline ends. The CDR3 loop spans 15 amino acids. CDR3 in amino acids: CATSDPGTLGNEQFF. DNA for the CDR3: TGTGCCACCAGTGATCCCGGGACATTGGGCAATGAGCAGTTCTTC.

This clonotype was seen a handful of times. The chain combines TRBV7-6 with TRBJ2-3; D is uncertain. Trimming stripped 7 bases from V and 2 bases from J, with 16 bases between. This CDR3 has 15 amino acids. Germline V gene lookup returns CDR1 SGHVS and CDR2 FNYEAQ. CDR3 in amino acids: CASTFSGRVTDTQYF. CDR3 sequence (DNA): TGTGCCAGCACCTTTTCTGGCCGGGTCACAGATACGCAGTATTTT. The entire variable domain, with the rest obtained from reference TRBV7-6 and TRBJ2-3, is as follows: GAGVSQSPRYKVTKRGQDVALRCDPISGHVSLYWYRQALGQGPEFLTYFNYEAQQDKSGLPNDRFSAERPEGSISTLTIQRTEQRDSAMYRCASTFSGRVTDTQYFGPGTRLTVL.

This clonotype turned up a few times. This rearrangement joins TRBV7-9 to TRBJ1-5; D is uncertain. Germline assignment: CDR1 SEHNR and CDR2 FQNEAQ (reference sequence). The ends were cut back, 8 bases at V and 7 bases at J, with 6 bases in the middle. The CDR3 loop spans 10 amino acids. In DNA form, the CDR3 reads TGTGCCAGCTGGCCCCAGCCCCAGCATTTT. Its protein product is CASWPQPQHF.

This clonotype was detected only a few times. V gene TRBV11-2 combines with J gene TRBJ1-2, with D possibly matching TRBD1 (5 bases). V shed 4 bases and J shed 0 bases, with 12 bases lying between them. Germline CDR1 and CDR2: SGHAT and FQNNGV. This CDR3 has 15 amino acids. The DNA for the CDR3 is TGTGCCAGCAGCTCCGTGAGGGGCGCTAACTATGGCTACACCTTC. Translation gives CASSSVRGANYGYTF.

This clonotype showed up many times. V gene TRBV9 combines with J gene TRBJ2-5; D is perhaps TRBD2 (6 bases). Germline-derived CDR1 and CDR2 are SGDLS and YYNGEE. Trimming took off 4 bases at V and 4 bases at J, with 17 bases between the two ends. This CDR3 region has 15 residues. CDR3 protein: CASSPGVERRETQYF. CDR3 nucleotides: TGTGCCAGCAGCCCGGGGGTGGAGCGACGAGAGACCCAGTACTTC.

The sample holds a few counts of this clonotype. J is TRBJ2-7 and V is TRBV7-9; 9 positions agree with TRBD2. J lost 2 bases, V lost 5 bases, and 7 bases had no gene match. This CDR3 contains 15 residues. CDR1 and CDR2 (germline): SEHNR, FQNEAQ (reference sequence). In nucleotides, the CDR3 is TGTGCCAGCAGCCAGCGGGGGGTGCTACCCTACGAGCAGTACTTC. Protein product: CASSQRGVLPYEQYF.

In this sample, this clonotype turned up a few times. This chain connects TRBV20-1 to TRBJ2-3; D gene unclear. The CDR3 consists of 14 residues. V lost 7 bases to trimming and J lost 3 bases, with 17 bases between them. Germline CDR1 and CDR2: DFQATT and SNEGSKA (reference sequence). CDR3 residues: CSVPRQTGTDTQYF. The CDR3 region has the DNA TGCAGTGTCCCGAGGCAGACCGGGACAGATACGCAGTATTTT.

This clonotype was observed many times. This sequence joins TRBV3-1 and TRBJ1-1; 11 bases are shared with TRBD1. The J segment lost 4 bases and the V segment lost 4 bases, leaving 2 bases of the junction unmatched. The CDR3 length is 14 residues. CDR1 is LGHDT and CDR2 is YNNKEL in the germline V gene (reference sequence). The CDR3 loop reads CASSRTGGGTEAFF. The CDR3 DNA follows: TGTGCCAGCAGCCGGACAGGGGGCGGCACTGAAGCTTTCTTT.

This clonotype has at least ten counts. This chain joins TRBV11-2 and TRBJ2-3; 11 bases map to TRBD2. Germline V gene data show CDR1 as SGHAT and CDR2 as FQNNGV. This CDR3 is built from 17 residues. V dropped 0 bases and J dropped 6; count of bases not matched to a gene: 8. CDR3 nucleotides: TGTGCCAGCAGCTTAGATGCCCTAGCGGGAGGCTGGGATACGCAGTATTTT. It specifies CASSLDALAGGWDTQYF.

This clonotype was observed a handful of times. This chain links TRBV9 with TRBJ2-3, with 7 bases aligning to TRBD1. CDR1 and CDR2 (germline): SGDLS, YYNGEE. V shed 5 bases and J 0 bases; nucleotides not matched to a gene: 9. The CDR3 spans 16 residues. In DNA, the CDR3 is TGTGCCAGCAGACCCCGACAGGGCTCGAGCACAGATACGCAGTATTTT. This sequence encodes CASRPRQGSSTDTQYF.

This clonotype showed up many times. This chain uses TRBV6-1 with TRBJ1-1; 7 bases are shared with TRBD1. In germline, CDR1 is MNHNS, CDR2 SASEGT. The trim removed 6 bases at V and 6 bases at J, leaving 7 bases unmatched. CDR3 size: 13 residues. DNA for the CDR3: TGTGCCAGCAGAGGGACAGCTCGGGCTGAAGCTTTCTTT. Encoded protein: CASRGTARAEAFF.

This clonotype has a count of ten or more. The genes are TRBV18 and TRBJ2-7; TRBD1 matches at 7 bases. Germline CDR1 is KGHSH and CDR2 is LQKENI. V lost 6 bases, J lost 5 bases, and 7 bases stayed unmatched. CDR3 size: 13 residues. CDR3 DNA sequence: TGTGCCAGCTCTCATGACAGGGTCCACGAGCAGTACTTC. Protein: CASSHDRVHEQYF.